The next 14 T cell receptor beta chains were all read from a single sample in a study of shared clonotypes between healthy human individuals. Method: immunoSEQ multiplex PCR; TCRdb's copy keeps in-frame clones and lacks some. The table includes around 83,000 clones, 50% to 70% detected once. The sequencing input was memory CD8+ T cells sorted from blood. Noted subset: CD45RO+ cells pooled with CCR7-negative TemRA cells. These TCRs come from a man under 40 in good health.

At least ten counts were recorded for this clone. The chain carries TRBV6-4 and TRBJ2-2; no reliable D call. V was cut by 2 bases and J by 0 bases, with 4 bases left in between. The CDR3 spans 14 residues. Germline V CDR1 and CDR2: MRHNA, SNTAGT. As DNA, the CDR3 is TGTGCCAGCAGTGACGGGGCGAACACCGGGGAGCTGTTTTTT. It is translated as CASSDGANTGELFF.

The chain uses TRBV27 and TRBJ2-3, with D possibly being TRBD1 (5 bases). CDR1 is MNHEY and CDR2 is SMNVEV in the germline V gene (reference sequence). Trimming removed 6 bases at V and 1 base at J, with 14 bases between. CDR3 length: 15 amino acids. This chain's CDR3 is CASRSIGAGTDTQYF. CDR3 DNA sequence: TGTGCCAGCAGGTCGATAGGGGCAGGCACAGATACGCAGTATTTT.

The genes are TRBV2 and TRBJ2-7, with 7 bases lining up with TRBD1. CDR1 and CDR2 from the germline V gene are SNHLY and FYNNEI. Trimming at V came to 5 bases and at J to 0 bases, leaving 4 bases not matched to a gene. This CDR3 spans 14 amino acids. CDR3 protein: CASSQGTVSYEQYF. DNA for the CDR3: TGTGCCAGCAGTCAGGGGACAGTCTCCTACGAGCAGTACTTC.

The chain is built from TRBV5-6 and TRBJ1-5; 7 nucleotides align to TRBD1. From germline, CDR1 is SGHDT and CDR2 YYEEEE. V was clipped by 3 bases and J by 4 bases; unmatched bases: 10. The CDR3 is made up of 16 amino acids. CDR3 in amino acids: CASSSDRAFWNQPQHF. The CDR3 DNA reads TGTGCCAGCAGCTCCGACAGGGCTTTTTGGAATCAGCCCCAGCATTTT.

This clone was counted between two and nine times. The V gene is TRBV19, the J gene TRBJ2-1; 7 bases align to TRBD2. V trimming: 3 bases; J trimming: 0 bases; junction bases outside the gene matches: 23. The CDR3 loop spans 22 amino acids. Germline assignment: CDR1 LNHDA and CDR2 SQIVND (reference sequence). The CDR3 DNA reads as TGTGCCAGTAGTATCGCTCCTCTCGGGGACTACTTGGACACTAGCTCCTACAATGAGCAGTTCTTC. Amino acids: CASSIAPLGDYLDTSSYNEQFF.

The V and J genes are TRBV15 and TRBJ2-7; no definite D call. V was trimmed by 8 bases and J by 3 bases, leaving 17 bases between them. Germline CDR1 and CDR2: LNHNV and YYDKDF (reference sequence). This CDR3 is 14 amino acids long. For the CDR3, the DNA is TGTGCCACCCCCGTAGGTATGTTGGTCTACGAGCAGTACTTC. Translating it yields CATPVGMLVYEQYF. The full variable domain, completed using reference TRBV15 and TRBJ2-7, is DAMVIQNPRYQVTQFGKPVTLSCSQTLNHNVMYWYQQKSSQAPKLLFHYYDKDFNNEADTPDNFQSRRPNTSFCFLDIRSPGLGDTAMYLCATPVGMLVYEQYFGPGTRLTVT.

This clone was counted a few times. The chain carries TRBV5-4 and TRBJ2-1, with D perhaps matching TRBD1 or TRBD2 (5 bases each). This CDR3 spans 14 amino acids. Germline V lookup: CDR1 SGHNT, CDR2 YYREEE (reference sequence). Trimming took off 4 bases at V and 9 bases at J, with 17 bases between the two ends. Written as DNA, the CDR3 is TGTGCCAGCAGCAACCGGGACCTAGAGATTGAGCAGTTCTTC. Amino acids: CASSNRDLEIEQFF.

J is TRBJ2-2 and V is TRBV6-6; perhaps TRBD1 as D (6 bases). The CDR3 runs 12 residues. Germline V gene sequence: CDR1 MNHNY, CDR2 SVGAGI (reference sequence). V shed 4 bases and J shed 7 bases, with 7 bases lying between them. CDR3 DNA: TGTGCCAGCAGTTTAGGGGGCGGGGAGCTGTTTTTT. It encodes CASSLGGGELFF.

The chain links TRBV4-1 to TRBJ1-1; tentatively, D is TRBD1 (5 bases). CDR1 and CDR2 from the germline V gene are MGHRA and YSYEKL. This CDR3 region has 14 residues. Trimming took 4 bases from V and 1 from J, leaving 10 bases between them. The CDR3 sequence: CASSPRDGNTEAFF. The CDR3 DNA is TGCGCCAGCAGCCCTAGGGACGGGAACACTGAAGCTTTCTTT.

In its sample, this clone was seen many times. The chain has TRBV27 and TRBJ2-5, with a weak D call TRBD2 (7 bases). The CDR3 is 16 residues long. CDR1 and CDR2 (germline): MNHEY, SMNVEV (reference sequence). V was cut by 5 bases and J by 2 bases, with 18 bases left in between. The CDR3 DNA follows: TGTGCCAGCAGTCATCGTACAGGGAGGGATCAAGAGACCCAGTACTTC. It encodes CASSHRTGRDQETQYF.

The chain links TRBV18 to TRBJ2-3; the D is unclear. V lost 1 base and J lost 4, with 3 bases in between. This CDR3 region has 12 residues. The germline gives CDR1 KGHSH, CDR2 LQKENI. This CDR3 is CASSPQADTQYF. The CDR3 nucleotides are TGTGCCAGCTCACCACAGGCAGATACGCAGTATTTT. Filled out from reference TRBV18 and TRBJ2-3, the complete variable domain reads NAGVMQNPRHLVRRRGQEARLRCSPMKGHSHVYWYRQLPEEGLKFMVYLQKENIIDESGMPKERFSAEFPKEGPSILRIQQVVRGDSAAYFCASSPQADTQYFGPGTRLTVL.

The chain is built from TRBV4-1 and TRBJ1-5, with D possibly being TRBD1 (5 bases). The CDR3 extends over 16 amino acids. Germline loops: CDR1 MGHRA, CDR2 YSYEKL. Between the trimmed V and J ends, which lost 0 bases and 2 bases, there was a span of 11 bases. The CDR3 DNA sequence: TGCGCCAGCAGCCAAGATGGGGGGTACGGCAATCAGCCCCAGCATTTT. Its translation: CASSQDGGYGNQPQHF.

This sequence joins TRBV9 and TRBJ2-7; 11 bases match TRBD1. Unmatched junction bases numbered 5, after V lost 3 bases and J lost 6 bases. CDR1 SGDLS and CDR2 YYNGEE come from the germline V gene. This CDR3 is built from 14 residues. CDR3 coding DNA: TGTGCCAGCAGCGCCTCCGGGACAGGGGGCGAGCAGTACTTC. This translates into CASSASGTGGEQYF. Drawing the rest from reference TRBV9 and TRBJ2-7, the complete variable domain is DSGVTQTPKHLITATGQRVTLRCSPRSGDLSVYWYQQSLDQGLQFLIQYYNGEERAKGNILERFSAQQFPDLHSELNLSSLELGDSALYFCASSASGTGGEQYFGPGTRLTVT.

The rearrangement joins TRBV28 to TRBJ2-6; D assignment may be TRBD1 or TRBD2 (5 bases each). In germline, CDR1 is MDHEN, CDR2 SYDVKM. V lost 3 bases to trimming and J lost 0 bases, with 18 bases between them. This CDR3 has 19 amino acids. CDR3 DNA sequence: TGTGCCAGCAGTTTTACACCGGGGCAGCTTCTCTCTGGGGCCAACGTCCTGACTTTC. Translated, it gives CASSFTPGQLLSGANVLTF.